This T cell receptor beta chain was documented in a study of blood T cells in healthy people across ages. As for the study in general: The capture of about one barcoded beta molecule per two T cells was achieved by template switching. Study-level findings and limits: Older age went with lower TCR beta diversity per million T cells, in a roughly linear way.

CDR3 length equals 14 residues. The germline V gene has CDR1 SGHTA and CDR2 FQGNSA. V lost 5 bases, J lost 7 bases, and 18 bases lay in between. This clonotype was detected once. Its antigen is as yet unknown. A sample-barcoded 5' primer and a J-beta primer mix were used in a second PCR of about 7 to 11 cycles. One entry per CDR3 protein results from TCRdb running MiXCR on the 5' RACE reads. The repertoire holds about 1.5 million distinct CDR3 sequences, with 35% to 45% as singletons. The J gene is TRBJ2-7, the V gene TRBV7-2, with D perhaps TRBD1 (5 bases). Sequencing was performed on blood. The source of this sequence is a young woman in good health. The CDR3 loop reads CASSPGDLDNEQYF. The CDR3 nucleotides are TGTGCCAGCAGCCCAGGAGACTTGGACAATGAGCAGTACTTC. Full variable domain (remainder filled in from reference TRBV7-2 and TRBJ2-7): GAGVSQSPSNKVTEKGKDVELRCDPISGHTALYWYRQSLGQGLEFLIYFQGNSAPDKSGLPSDRFSAERTGGSVSTLTIQRTQQEDSAVYLCASSPGDLDNEQYFGPGTRLTVT.